Given below is one TCR beta chain in context. What this receptor recognizes is not known. No base quality information exists; no much larger clone differs at one position. This specimen comes from a study of CD8+CD57+ T cells in acquired aplastic anemia (dated by TCRdb to 2016 to 2018). Study-level background: A mean of approximately 3 ug of DNA, ranging from roughly 0.19 to 30 ug, was extracted from sorted CD4+ and CD8+ cells. CD8+CD57+ expansion was defined as a frequency above the mean frequency observed in healthy subjects. What the study reported, not specific to this receptor: No significant difference in CD8+ Simpson's diversity was found between patients and healthy controls (P=0.060). Approximately 27 CD8+ CDR3 sequences were found in both patients and controls but appeared to be highly expressed in patients and within the immunodominant clones of the patients.

Profiling of TCR beta VDJ combinations and CDR3 sequences used genomic DNA as the template. An Illumina HiSeq 2000 was the platform used for TCR repertoire sequencing. The authors' analysis ran thus. TRBV/TRBJ rearrangement plots, CDR3 size and DJ length profiles, and Simpson's diversity index were used to assess repertoires. The immunodominant clone was defined as the most abundant DNA sequence in deep sequencing data. CDR3 amino acid sequences were checked for sharing between subjects and were compared against published repertoires and the VDJdb database. In-frame beta chains were kept once TCRdb had trimmed the public reads at Q25 with fastp and called clones with MiXCR. Rows matching on CDR3 protein sequence are summarized as one entry with the most common DNA and genes. These V and J calls are TCRdb output, not the study's own analysis. This sample comprises about 160,000 distinct CDR3 sequences, about 48% of them detected only once. Roughly 30% of the sample belongs to the ten largest clones.

The patients picked for sequencing were ones in whom flow cytometry had shown an expansion of CD8+CD57+ cells. All patients had severe acquired aplastic anemia diagnosed by International Study of Aplastic Anemia and Agranulocytosis and Camitta criteria. At the time blood was sampled, none of the patients had received any therapy. The study deep-sequenced TCR repertoires of sorted CD4+ and CD8+ blood T cells from severe aplastic anemia patients and healthy subjects. In the USA, patient enrollment took place under clinicaltrials.gov protocols 00001620, 01623167, 00001397, 00071045, 00081523 and 00961064. Ficoll-Paque density gradient centrifugation was used to isolate peripheral blood mononuclear cells. Before DNA extraction, CD4+ and CD8+ T cells were sorted with FACS or magnetic beads. The junction shows trimming of 5 bases on V and 7 bases on J, plus 9 bases between the germline ends. The germline V gene provides CDR1 SGHVS and CDR2 FQNEAQ. From the cysteine up to the phenylalanine, the CDR3 has a length of 11 residues. Just the 33-base CDR3 DNA is kept, in frame starting at base 1.

The chain was built from TRBV7-8 and TRBJ2-7; a tentative D match to TRBD1 spans 6 bases. Material for sequencing was sorted CD4+, CD8+, or CD8+CD57+ T cells (not recorded which) from PBMCs. The sequence was collected from a human donor with aplastic anemia. The CDR3 protein sequence reads: CASSRGTEQYF. Read as DNA, the sequence is TGTGCCAGCAGCCGTGGGACAGAGCAGTACTTC.